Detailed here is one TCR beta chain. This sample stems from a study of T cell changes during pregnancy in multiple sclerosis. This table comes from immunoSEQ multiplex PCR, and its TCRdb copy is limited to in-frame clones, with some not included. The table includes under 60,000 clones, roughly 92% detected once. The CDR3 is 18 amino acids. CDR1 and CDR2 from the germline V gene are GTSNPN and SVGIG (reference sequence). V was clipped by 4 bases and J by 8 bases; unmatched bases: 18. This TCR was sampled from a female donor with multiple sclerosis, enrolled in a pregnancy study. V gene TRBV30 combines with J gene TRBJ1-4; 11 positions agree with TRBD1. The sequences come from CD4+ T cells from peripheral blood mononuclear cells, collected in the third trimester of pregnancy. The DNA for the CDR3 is TGTGCCTGGAAGACCAACCGAACTTATGGGACAGGGGGGGAAAAACTGTTTTTT. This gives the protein CAWKTNRTYGTGGEKLFF.